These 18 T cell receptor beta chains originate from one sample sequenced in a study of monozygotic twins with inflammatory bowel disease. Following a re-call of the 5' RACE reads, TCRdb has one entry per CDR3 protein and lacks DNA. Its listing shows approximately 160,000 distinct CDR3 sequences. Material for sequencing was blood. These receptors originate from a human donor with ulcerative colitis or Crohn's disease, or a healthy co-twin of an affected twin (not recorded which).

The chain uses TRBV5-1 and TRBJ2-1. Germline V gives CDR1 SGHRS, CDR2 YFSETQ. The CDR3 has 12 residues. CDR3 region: CASSWTSNEQFF.

CDR3 loop: CASSGGRGPDTQYF. The rearrangement links TRBV7-9 to TRBJ2-3; TCRdb returns TRBD1, unconfirmable since there is no DNA. Germline V gene data show CDR1 as SEHNR and CDR2 as FQNEAQ (reference sequence). The CDR3 is 14 amino acids.

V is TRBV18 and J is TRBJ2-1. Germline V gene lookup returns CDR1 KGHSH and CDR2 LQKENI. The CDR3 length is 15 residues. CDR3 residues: CASSPTGASNNEQFF.

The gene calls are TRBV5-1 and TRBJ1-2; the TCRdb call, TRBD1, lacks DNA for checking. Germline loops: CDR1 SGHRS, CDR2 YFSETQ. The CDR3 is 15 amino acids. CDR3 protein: CASSWTETDNYGYTF.

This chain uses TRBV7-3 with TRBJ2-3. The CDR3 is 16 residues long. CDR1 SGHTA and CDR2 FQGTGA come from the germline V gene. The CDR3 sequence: CASSLSADSSTDTQYF.

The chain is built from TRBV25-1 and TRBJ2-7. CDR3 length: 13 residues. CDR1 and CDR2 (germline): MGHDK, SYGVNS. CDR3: CASSEFKEDEQYF.

CDR3 residues: CSVDGVTGRYGYEQYF. The chain joins TRBV29-1 to TRBJ2-7; TCRdb lists TRBD1, though no DNA is available to test this call. CDR3 length: 16 amino acids. Germline values: CDR1 SQVTM, CDR2 ANQGSEA.

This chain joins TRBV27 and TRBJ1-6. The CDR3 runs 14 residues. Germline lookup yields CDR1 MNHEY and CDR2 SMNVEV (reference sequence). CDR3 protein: CASSSQYLNSPLHF.

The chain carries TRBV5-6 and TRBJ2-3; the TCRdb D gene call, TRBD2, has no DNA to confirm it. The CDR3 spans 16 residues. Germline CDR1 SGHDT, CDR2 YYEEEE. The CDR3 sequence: CASSLDSGRGTDTQYF.

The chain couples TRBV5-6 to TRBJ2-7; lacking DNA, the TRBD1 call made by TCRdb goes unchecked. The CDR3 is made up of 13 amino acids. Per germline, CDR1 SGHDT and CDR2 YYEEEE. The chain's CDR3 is CASSRRGTYEQYF.

The CDR3 here is CATSGPGTSGSRYEQFF. This rearrangement joins TRBV15 to TRBJ2-1; without DNA, the TCRdb call of TRBD2 cannot be checked. This CDR3 has 17 amino acids. CDR1 is LNHNV and CDR2 is YYDKDF in the germline V gene (reference sequence).

CDR3: CASSAGTGGFYEQYF. This chain links TRBV5-4 with TRBJ2-7; TCRdb's assignment of TRBD1 cannot be checked, as there is no DNA. The CDR3 is 15 residues long. The V gene's germline CDR1 is SGHNT and CDR2 YYREEE (reference sequence).

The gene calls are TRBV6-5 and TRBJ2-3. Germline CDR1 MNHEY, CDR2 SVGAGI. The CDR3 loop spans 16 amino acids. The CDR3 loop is CASSYRVLAVTDTQYF.

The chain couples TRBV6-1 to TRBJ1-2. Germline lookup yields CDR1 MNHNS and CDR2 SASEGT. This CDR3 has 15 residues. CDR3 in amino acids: CASSERAFRTYGYTF.

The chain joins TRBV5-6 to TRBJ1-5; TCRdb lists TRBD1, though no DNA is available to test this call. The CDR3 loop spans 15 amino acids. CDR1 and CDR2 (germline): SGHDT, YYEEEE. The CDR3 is CASSLGQGDRQPQHF.

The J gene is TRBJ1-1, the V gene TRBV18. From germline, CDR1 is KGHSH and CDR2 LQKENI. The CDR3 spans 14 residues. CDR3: CASSPRGAGTEAFF.

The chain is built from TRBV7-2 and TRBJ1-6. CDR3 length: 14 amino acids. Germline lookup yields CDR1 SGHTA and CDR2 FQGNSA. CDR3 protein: CASSLGREHSPLHF. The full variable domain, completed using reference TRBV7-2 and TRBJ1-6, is GAGVSQSPSNKVTEKGKDVELRCDPISGHTALYWYRQSLGQGLEFLIYFQGNSAPDKSGLPSDRFSAERTGGSVSTLTIQRTQQEDSAVYLCASSLGREHSPLHFGNGTRLTVT.

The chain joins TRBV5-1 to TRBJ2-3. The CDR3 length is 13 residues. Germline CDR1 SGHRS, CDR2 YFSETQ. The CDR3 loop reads CASSLPLPDTQYF. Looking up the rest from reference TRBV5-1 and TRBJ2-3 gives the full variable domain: KAGVTQTPRYLIKTRGQQVTLSCSPISGHRSVSWYQQTPGQGLQFLFEYFSETQRNKGNFPGRFSGRQFSNSRSEMNVSTLELGDSALYLCASSLPLPDTQYFGPGTRLTVL.